The 9 T cell receptor beta chains listed next were all sequenced from one sample in a study of regulatory T cells in long-lasting Graves disease. Arm-PCR of CDR3 regions with iRepertoire HTBI primers generated TCR beta libraries. TCRdb processed the multiplex PCR reads anew with MiXCR; each CDR3 protein has one entry. The table lists hundreds of thousands of distinct CDR3 sequences, around 20% of them singletons, with over 25% in the top ten. Time point described: persistent/refractory GD, antithyroid drugs over 5 years with positive TRAb. Construction of the TCR library relied on RNA isolated from PBMCs. The material was peripheral blood mononuclear cells (PBMCs), obtained when the disease was refractory, from a patient treated with antithyroid drugs. The receptors were sampled from a female donor with Graves disease.

This clonotype has a handful of counts. The genes are TRBV10-3 and TRBJ2-4, with D possibly TRBD1 on 6 matching bases. With 0 bases removed from V and 2 bases from J, the gap between germline ends came to 11 bases. The CDR3 consists of 16 residues. Germline-derived CDR1 and CDR2 are ENHRY and SYGVKD. The CDR3 nucleotides read TGTGCCATCAGTGAGTCGAGTCAGGGGTCCAAAAACATTCAGTACTTC. This gives the protein CAISESSQGSKNIQYF.

The J gene is TRBJ2-3, the V gene TRBV29-1, with a possible D match to TRBD1 (5 bases). Trimming cost V 4 bases and J 3 bases, with 11 bases left between them. Germline V gives CDR1 SQVTM, CDR2 ANQGSEA. This CDR3 region has 13 residues. The DNA for the CDR3 is TGCAGCGTTGGGGGCAGGGCTACAGATACGCAGTATTTT. Its protein is CSVGGRATDTQYF.

In its sample, this clonotype was seen many times. V gene TRBV27 combines with J gene TRBJ1-5, with D unclear. CDR1 and CDR2 (germline): MNHEY, SMNVEV (reference sequence). V lost 5 bases to trimming and J lost 3 bases, with 8 bases between them. This CDR3 spans 13 amino acids. The CDR3 loop is CASSVGTNQPQHF. The CDR3 bases are TGTGCCAGCAGTGTGGGTACCAATCAGCCCCAGCATTTT.

This clonotype was detected many times. This chain joins TRBV7-8 and TRBJ2-5, with 8 bases fitting TRBD1. The J segment lost 4 bases and the V segment lost 5 bases, leaving 12 bases of the junction unmatched. The CDR3 consists of 16 residues. Germline V lookup: CDR1 SGHVS, CDR2 FQNEAQ. CDR3 DNA: TGTGCCAGCAGCCCCCGAGGCAGGGGGCAAATAGAGACCCAGTACTTC. It yields the protein CASSPRGRGQIETQYF.

In its sample, this clonotype was seen many times. The V and J genes are TRBV11-2 and TRBJ2-2; D possibly corresponds to TRBD2 (6 bases). The CDR3 runs to 14 residues. The germline CDR1 and CDR2 sequences are SGHAT and FQNNGV. Trimming removed 5 bases at V and 4 bases at J, with 11 bases between. The CDR3 protein is CASSPMRGTGELFF. In DNA, the CDR3 is TGTGCCAGCAGCCCCATGCGGGGCACCGGGGAGCTGTTTTTT.

Concerning this clonotype itself: The CDR3 carries no conserved terminal phenylalanine or tryptophan, so it likely arises from a read error. The DNA is omitted, as the CDR3 cannot be located on it reliably, and the CDR3 follows TCRdb's listing. The gene calls are TRBV24-1 and TRBJ1-4. The V gene's germline CDR1 is KGHDR and CDR2 SFDVKD. The CDR3 spans 10 amino acids, including both terminal residues. The chain's CDR3 is CATSDIRDRG.

This chain links TRBV10-3 with TRBJ2-7; 9 nucleotides match TRBD1. J was trimmed by 5 bases and V by 8 bases; bases with no gene match: 4. The CDR3 totals 12 residues. Germline-derived CDR1 and CDR2 are ENHRY and SYGVKD. DNA for the CDR3: TGTGCCATCGGGACAGGGCCCAACGAGCAGTACTTC. Translating it yields CAIGTGPNEQYF.

This clonotype was observed a few times. The V and J genes are TRBV12-5 and TRBJ2-2; no clear D gene. CDR1 is LGHNT, CDR2 FRNRAP, per germline. Trimming removed 0 bases at V and 7 bases at J, with 12 bases between. The CDR3 is 15 amino acids. DNA for the CDR3: TGTGCTAGTGGTTTGGTCCAGGAGTCCGGCGGGGAGCTGTTTTTT. This gives the protein CASGLVQESGGELFF.

This clonotype has just a few counts. The chain carries TRBV4-1 and TRBJ2-5; 7 bases agree with TRBD2. J gave up 5 bases and V 4 bases, and 7 bases lay outside the gene matches. The CDR3 contains 14 residues. CDR1 and CDR2 (germline): MGHRA, YSYEKL. The CDR3 coding sequence is TGCGCCAGCAGCCGGGAGGGCCGGAAGGAGACCCAGTACTTC. Amino acid sequence: CASSREGRKETQYF.